This T cell receptor (beta chain) originates from a study of blood T cell repertoires in COVID-19. The CDR3 length is 15 residues. Trimming left V 1 base short and J 7 bases short, with 14 bases between. The V gene's germline CDR1 is MNHEY and CDR2 SMNVEV (reference sequence). Assignments of participants to cohorts depended upon their own reported clinical history. Some clones are missing from TCRdb's copy, which holds only in-frame ones; the method was immunoSEQ multiplex PCR. The sample has 450,000 to 500,000 clones, about nine tenths seen once. The V gene is TRBV27, the J gene TRBJ2-1; D might be TRBD1 (5 bases). Sequenced: PBMCs or T cells enriched from blood (not recorded which). The clonotype was recovered from an older woman who had recovered from COVID-19. The CDR3, as DNA: TGTGCCAGCAGTTTATGGGTTGGATCAGGGAATGAGCAGTTCTTC. Translation gives CASSLWVGSGNEQFF.